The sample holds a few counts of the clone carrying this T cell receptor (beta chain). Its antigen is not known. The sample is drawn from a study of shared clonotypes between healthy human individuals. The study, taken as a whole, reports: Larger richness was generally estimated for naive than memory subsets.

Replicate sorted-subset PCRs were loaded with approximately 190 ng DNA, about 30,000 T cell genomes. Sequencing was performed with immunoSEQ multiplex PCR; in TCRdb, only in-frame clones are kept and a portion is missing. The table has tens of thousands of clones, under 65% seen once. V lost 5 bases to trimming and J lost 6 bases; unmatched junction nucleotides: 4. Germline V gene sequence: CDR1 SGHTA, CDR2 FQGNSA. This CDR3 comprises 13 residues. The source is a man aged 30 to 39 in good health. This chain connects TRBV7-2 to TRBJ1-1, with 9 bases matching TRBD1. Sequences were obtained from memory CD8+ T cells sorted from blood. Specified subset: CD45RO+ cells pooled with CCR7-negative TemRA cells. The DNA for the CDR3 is TGTGCCAGCAGCCAACAGGGGGCGTCTGAAGCTTTCTTT. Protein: CASSQQGASEAFF.